This T cell receptor (beta chain) appears in the sequencing data of a study of Graves' ophthalmopathy and Graves' hyperthyroidism. As diagnostic evidence, clinical symptoms, serum thyroxine, TRAb, thyroid ultrasound and orbital computed tomography were relied upon. Ten or more counts support this clonotype. What it binds is not known. Study-wide results and caveats: The model's ophthalmopathy progression predictions had more than 55% sensitivity and less than 85% specificity.

V was pared by 8 bases and J by 0 bases, with 8 bases between. Germline V lookup: CDR1 DFQATT, CDR2 SNEGSKA (reference sequence). The CDR3 runs 12 residues. RNA transcripts served as template for amplifying TCR beta CDR3 sequences. An opening RT-PCR round employed HTBI primers and preceded a second-round multiplex PCR. TCRdb reprocessed the multiplex PCR reads via MiXCR and lists one record per CDR3 protein. The sample has about 150,000 distinct CDR3 sequences, over 35% seen once. The source is a woman between 40 and 55 years old with Graves' ophthalmopathy. The chain joins TRBV20-1 to TRBJ1-5, with D uncertain. What was sequenced was peripheral blood. The CDR3 loop is CSFQVSNQPQHF. CDR3 DNA sequence: TGCAGTTTCCAGGTTAGCAATCAGCCCCAGCATTTT.